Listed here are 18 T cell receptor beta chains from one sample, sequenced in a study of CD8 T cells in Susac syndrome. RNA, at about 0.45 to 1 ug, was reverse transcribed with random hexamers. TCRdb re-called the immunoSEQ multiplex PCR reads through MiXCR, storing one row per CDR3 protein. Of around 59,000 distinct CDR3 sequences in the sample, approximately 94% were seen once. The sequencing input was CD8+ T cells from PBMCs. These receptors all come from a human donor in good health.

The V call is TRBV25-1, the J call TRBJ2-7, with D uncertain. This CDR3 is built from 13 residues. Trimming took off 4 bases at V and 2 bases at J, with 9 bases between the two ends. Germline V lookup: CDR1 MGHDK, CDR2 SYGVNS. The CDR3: CASSGPGPYEQYF. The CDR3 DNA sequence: TGTGCCAGCAGTGGACCAGGCCCCTACGAGCAGTACTTC.

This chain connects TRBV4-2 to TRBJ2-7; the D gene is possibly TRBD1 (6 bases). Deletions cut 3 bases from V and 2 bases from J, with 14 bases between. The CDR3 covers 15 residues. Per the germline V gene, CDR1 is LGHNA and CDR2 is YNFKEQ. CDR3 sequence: CASSQETGTAYEQYF. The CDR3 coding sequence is TGTGCCAGCAGCCAGGAGACAGGAACAGCCTACGAGCAGTACTTC.

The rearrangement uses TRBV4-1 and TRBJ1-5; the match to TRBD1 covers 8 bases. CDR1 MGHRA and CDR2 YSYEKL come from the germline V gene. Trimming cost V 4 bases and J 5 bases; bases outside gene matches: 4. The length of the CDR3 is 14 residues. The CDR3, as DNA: TGCGCCAGCAGCCCCCGGACAGGGTATCAGCCCCAGCATTTT. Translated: CASSPRTGYQPQHF.

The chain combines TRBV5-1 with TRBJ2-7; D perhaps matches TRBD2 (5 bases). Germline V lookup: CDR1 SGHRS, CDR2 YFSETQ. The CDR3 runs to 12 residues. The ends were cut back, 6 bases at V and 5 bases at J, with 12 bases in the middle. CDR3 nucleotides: TGCGCCAGCAACGACTATGACGACGAGCAGTACTTC. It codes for CASNDYDDEQYF.

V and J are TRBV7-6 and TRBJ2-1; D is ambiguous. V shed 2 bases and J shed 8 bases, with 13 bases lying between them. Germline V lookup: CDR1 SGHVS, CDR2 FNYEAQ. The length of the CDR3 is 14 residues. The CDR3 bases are TGTGCCAGCAGCTTACGATGGACCCTGGATGAGCAGTTCTTC. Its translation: CASSLRWTLDEQFF.

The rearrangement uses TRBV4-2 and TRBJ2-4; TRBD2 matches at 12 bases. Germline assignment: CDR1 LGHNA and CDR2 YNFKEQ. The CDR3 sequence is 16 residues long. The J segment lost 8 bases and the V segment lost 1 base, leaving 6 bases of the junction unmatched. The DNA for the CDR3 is TGTGCCAGCAGCCAAGCCCTAGCGGGGGGGCAGTACATTCAGTACTTC. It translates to CASSQALAGGQYIQYF.

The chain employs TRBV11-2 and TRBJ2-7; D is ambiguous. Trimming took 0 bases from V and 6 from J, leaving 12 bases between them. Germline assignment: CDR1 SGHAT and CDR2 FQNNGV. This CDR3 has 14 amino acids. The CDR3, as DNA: TGTGCCAGCAGCTTAGATCTGGGTCTCCTCGAGCAGTACTTC. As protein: CASSLDLGLLEQYF.

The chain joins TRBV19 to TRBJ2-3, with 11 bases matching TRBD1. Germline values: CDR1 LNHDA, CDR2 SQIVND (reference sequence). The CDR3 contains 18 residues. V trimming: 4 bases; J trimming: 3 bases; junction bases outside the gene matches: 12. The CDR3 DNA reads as TGTGCCAGTAGTACGCGGACAGGGGGCTGGAAGCCGACAGATACGCAGTATTTT. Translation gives CASSTRTGGWKPTDTQYF.

The CDR3: CATSDPNYHNEQFF. CDR3 DNA sequence: TGTGCCACCAGTGATCCAAACTACCACAATGAGCAGTTCTTC. The rearrangement links TRBV24-1 to TRBJ2-1; D call uncertain. The germline V gene has CDR1 KGHDR and CDR2 SFDVKD. This CDR3 has 14 amino acids. V was trimmed by 3 bases and J by 5 bases, leaving 10 bases between them.

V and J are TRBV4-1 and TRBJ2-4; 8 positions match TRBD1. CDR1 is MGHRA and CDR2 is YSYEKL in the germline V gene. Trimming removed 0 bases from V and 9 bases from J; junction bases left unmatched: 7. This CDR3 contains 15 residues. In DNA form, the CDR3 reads TGCGCCAGCAGCCAAGATCCGGACAGGGCGGGCATTCAGTACTTC. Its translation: CASSQDPDRAGIQYF.

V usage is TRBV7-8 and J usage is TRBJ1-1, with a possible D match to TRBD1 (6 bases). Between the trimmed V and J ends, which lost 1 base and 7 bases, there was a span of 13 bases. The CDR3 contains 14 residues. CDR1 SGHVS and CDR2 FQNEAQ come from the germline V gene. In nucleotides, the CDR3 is TGTGCCAGCAGCTTAGTTTCGGGGGCTGGTGAAGCTTTCTTT. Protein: CASSLVSGAGEAFF. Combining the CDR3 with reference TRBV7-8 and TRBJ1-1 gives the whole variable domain GAGVSQSPRYKVAKRGQDVALRCDPISGHVSLFWYQQALGQGPEFLTYFQNEAQLDKSGLPSDRFFAERPEGSVSTLKIQRTQQEDSAVYLCASSLVSGAGEAFFGQGTRLTVV.

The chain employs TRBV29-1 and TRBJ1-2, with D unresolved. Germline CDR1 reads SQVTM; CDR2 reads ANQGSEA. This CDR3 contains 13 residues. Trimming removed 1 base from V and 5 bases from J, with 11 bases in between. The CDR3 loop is CSVEVRGRYGYTF. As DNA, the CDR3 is TGCAGCGTTGAAGTGCGGGGTCGGTATGGCTACACCTTC.

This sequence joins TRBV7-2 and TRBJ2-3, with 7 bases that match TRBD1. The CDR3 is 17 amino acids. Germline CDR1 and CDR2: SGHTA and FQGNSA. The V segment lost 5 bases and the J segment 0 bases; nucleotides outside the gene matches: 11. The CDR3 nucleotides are TGTGCCAGCAGCACAAACGCGATCAGGGGGAGCACAGATACGCAGTATTTT. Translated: CASSTNAIRGSTDTQYF.

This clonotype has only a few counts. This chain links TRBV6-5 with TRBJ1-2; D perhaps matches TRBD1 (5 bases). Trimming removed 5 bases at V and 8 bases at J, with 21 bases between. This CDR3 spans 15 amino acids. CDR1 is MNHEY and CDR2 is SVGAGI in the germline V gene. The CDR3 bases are TGTGCCAGCAGTCCTGGGGCCCCCGGGCTTATCGGCTACACCTTC. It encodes CASSPGAPGLIGYTF.

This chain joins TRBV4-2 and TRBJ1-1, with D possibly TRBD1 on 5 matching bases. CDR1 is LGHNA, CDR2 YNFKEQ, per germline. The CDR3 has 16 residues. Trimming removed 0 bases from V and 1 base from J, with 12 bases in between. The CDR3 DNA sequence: TGTGCCAGCAGCCAAGATCAGACAGTAACGAACACTGAAGCTTTCTTT. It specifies CASSQDQTVTNTEAFF.

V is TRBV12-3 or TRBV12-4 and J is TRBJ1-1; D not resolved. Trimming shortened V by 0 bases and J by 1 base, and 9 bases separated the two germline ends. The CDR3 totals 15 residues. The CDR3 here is CASSLAAEGNTEAFF. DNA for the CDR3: TGTGCCAGCAGTTTAGCGGCTGAGGGGAACACTGAAGCTTTCTTT.

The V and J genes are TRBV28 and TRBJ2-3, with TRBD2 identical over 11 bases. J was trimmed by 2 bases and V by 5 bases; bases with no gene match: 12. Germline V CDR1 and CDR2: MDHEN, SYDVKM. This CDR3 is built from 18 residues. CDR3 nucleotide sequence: TGTGCCAGCAGTGAGGGAGTATCTAGCGGGGGGTACACAGATACGCAGTATTTT. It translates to CASSEGVSSGGYTDTQYF.

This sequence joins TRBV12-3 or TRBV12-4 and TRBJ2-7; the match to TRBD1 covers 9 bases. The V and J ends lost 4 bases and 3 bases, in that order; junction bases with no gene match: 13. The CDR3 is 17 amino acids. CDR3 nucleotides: TGTGCCAGCAGTTCCGACCAGGGACAGGGTTACTACTACGAGCAGTACTTC. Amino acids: CASSSDQGQGYYYEQYF.